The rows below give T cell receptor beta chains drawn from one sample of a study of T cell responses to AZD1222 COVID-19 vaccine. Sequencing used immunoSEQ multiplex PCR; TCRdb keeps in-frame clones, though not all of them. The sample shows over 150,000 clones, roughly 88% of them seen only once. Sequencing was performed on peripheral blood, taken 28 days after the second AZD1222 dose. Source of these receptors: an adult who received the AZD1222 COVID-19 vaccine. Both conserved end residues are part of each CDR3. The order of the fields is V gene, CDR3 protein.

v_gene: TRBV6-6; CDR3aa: CASSSLDGSGNTIYF
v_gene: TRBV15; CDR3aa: CATSRDSSPLHF
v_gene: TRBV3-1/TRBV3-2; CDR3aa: CASSQIIGTGNSPLHF
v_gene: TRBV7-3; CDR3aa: CASSLTRDRGSNEQFF
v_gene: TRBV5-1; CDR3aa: CASSLVGTNEKLFF
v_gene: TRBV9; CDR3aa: CASSPRGTDEAFF
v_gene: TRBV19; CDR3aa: CASTRGNQPQHF
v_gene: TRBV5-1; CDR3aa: CASSLTHSSTDTQYF
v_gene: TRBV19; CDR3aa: CASSRRDNEKLFF
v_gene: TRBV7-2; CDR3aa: CASSLTGVGYTF
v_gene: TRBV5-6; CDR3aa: CASSWGTGRQPQHF
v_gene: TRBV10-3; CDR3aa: CASGGDLNSPLHF
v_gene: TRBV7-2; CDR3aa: CASSLETGGGYTF
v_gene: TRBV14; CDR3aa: CASSRVHSRTVATPGAEAFF
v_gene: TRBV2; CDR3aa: CASSENRLADGYTF
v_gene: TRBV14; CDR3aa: CASSQGTANSPLHF
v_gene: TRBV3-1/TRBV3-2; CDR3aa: CASSQDGAGTPTNEKLFF
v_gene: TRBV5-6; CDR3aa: CASSLMQANFMNTEAFF
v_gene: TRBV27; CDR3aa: CATNIHPPGGNYNEQFF
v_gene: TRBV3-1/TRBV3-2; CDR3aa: CASSSQGINGYTF
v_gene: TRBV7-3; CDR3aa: CASSALAGPYEQYF
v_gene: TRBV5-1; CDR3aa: CASSSRDANTEAFF
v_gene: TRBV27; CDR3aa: CASSLSRDNYEQYF
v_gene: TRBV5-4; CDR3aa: CASSFERDNSPLHF
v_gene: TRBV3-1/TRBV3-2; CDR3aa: CASSRIMNTEAFF
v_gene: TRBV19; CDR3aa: CASSILGTTTLAYYVGYTF
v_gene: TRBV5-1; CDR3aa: CASSSRAGIADGYTF
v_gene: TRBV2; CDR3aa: CASSQGPSSYNSPLHF
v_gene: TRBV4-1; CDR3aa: CASSQTGTGPLEQYF
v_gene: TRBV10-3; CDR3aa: CAISLAERNEQFF
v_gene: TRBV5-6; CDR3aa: CASSFRRGPLGYTF
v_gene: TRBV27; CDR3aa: CASSEVPWGNEQFF
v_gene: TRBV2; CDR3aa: CASSVGFDQPQHF
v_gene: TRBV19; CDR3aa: CASNDRVPGNEKLFF
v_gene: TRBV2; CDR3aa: CASIRSLTNEKLFF
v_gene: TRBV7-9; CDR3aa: CASTQDPNQPQHF
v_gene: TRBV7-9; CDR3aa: CASSTGTSGGAIHNEQFF
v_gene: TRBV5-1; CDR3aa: CASSNLVGGLTDTQYF
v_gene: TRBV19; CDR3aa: CASSIDGGPLQPQHF
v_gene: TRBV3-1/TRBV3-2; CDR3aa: CASSQDVAGGLYNEQFF
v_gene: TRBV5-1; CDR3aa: CASSLFASGNTIYF
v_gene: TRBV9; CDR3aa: CASSSRTGWDYGYTF
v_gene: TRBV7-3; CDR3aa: CASSGTLYEQYF
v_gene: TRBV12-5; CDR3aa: CASGSPSDGVEQYF
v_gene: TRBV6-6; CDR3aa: CASSQEGPGNTIYF
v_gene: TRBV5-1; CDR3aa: CASSLRDKNTGELFF
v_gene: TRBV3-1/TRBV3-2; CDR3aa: CASSRLELAFETQYF
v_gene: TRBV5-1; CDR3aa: CASSLGQSTGGYGYTF
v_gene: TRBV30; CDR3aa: CAWSPRDRGQYGYTF
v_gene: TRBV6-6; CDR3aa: CASSAEQLGAFF
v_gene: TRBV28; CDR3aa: CASRGGGGGNYGYTF
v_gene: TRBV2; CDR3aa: CASRRTATLTEAFF